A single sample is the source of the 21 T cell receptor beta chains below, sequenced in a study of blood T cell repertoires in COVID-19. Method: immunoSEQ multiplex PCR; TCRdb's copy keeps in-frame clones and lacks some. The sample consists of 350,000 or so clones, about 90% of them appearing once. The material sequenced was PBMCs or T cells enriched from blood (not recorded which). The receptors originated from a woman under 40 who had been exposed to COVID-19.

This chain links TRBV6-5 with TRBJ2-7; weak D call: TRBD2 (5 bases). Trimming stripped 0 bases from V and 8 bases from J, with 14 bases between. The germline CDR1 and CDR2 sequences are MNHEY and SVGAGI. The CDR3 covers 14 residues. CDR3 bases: TGTGCCAGCAGTTACTCACTAGGTGAGGCCAAGCAGTACTTC. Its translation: CASSYSLGEAKQYF.

In nucleotides, the CDR3 is TGCGCCAGCAGCTTGCTGGGAGTCACCATTCTTCCTAATGAAAAACTGTTTTTT. Its translation is CASSLLGVTILPNEKLFF. The V and J genes are TRBV5-1 and TRBJ1-4; D unclear. Germline V gives CDR1 SGHRS, CDR2 YFSETQ. Trimming cost V 1 base and J 3 bases, with 19 bases left between them. This CDR3 comprises 18 residues.

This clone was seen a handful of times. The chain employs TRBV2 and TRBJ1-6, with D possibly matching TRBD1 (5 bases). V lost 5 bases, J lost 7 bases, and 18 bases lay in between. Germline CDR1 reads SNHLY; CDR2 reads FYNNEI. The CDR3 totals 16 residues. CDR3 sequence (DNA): TGTGCCAGCAGTTGGGAGGGACCAAGCGAAAATTCACCCCTCCACTTT. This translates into CASSWEGPSENSPLHF.

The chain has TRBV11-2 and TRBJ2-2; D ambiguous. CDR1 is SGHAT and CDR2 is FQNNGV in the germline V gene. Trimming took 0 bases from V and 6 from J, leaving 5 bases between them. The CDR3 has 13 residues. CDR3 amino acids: CASSLDISGELFF. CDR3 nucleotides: TGTGCCAGCAGCTTAGATATATCCGGGGAGCTGTTTTTT.

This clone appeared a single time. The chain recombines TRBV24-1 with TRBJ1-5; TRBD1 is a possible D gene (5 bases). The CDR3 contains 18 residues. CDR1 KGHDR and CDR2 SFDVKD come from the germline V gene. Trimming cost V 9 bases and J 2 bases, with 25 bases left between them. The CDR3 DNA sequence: TGTGCCACCGCGAACCCGGGCCCAGGGCCAGGTGGCAATCAGCCCCAGCATTTT. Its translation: CATANPGPGPGGNQPQHF.

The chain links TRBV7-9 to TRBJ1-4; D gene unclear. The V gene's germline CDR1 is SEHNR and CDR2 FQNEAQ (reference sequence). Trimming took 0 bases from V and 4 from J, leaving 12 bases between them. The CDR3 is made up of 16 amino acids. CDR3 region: CASSLAPGDHNEKLFF. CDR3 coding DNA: TGTGCCAGCAGCTTAGCCCCTGGAGATCATAATGAAAAACTGTTTTTT.

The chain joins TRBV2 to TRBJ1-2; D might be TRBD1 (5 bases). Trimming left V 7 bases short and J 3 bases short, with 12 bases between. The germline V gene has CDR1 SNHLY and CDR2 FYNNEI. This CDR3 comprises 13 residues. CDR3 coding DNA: TGTGCCAGCAATTTTGGCAGGGACTATGGCTACACCTTC. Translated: CASNFGRDYGYTF.

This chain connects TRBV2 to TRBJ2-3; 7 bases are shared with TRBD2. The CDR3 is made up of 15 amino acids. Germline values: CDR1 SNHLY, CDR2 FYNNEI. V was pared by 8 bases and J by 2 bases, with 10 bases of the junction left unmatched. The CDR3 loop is CASASSGFNTDTQYF. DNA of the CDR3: TGTGCCAGCGCTTCTAGCGGATTTAACACAGATACGCAGTATTTT.

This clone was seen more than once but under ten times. The DNA of the CDR3 is TGTGCCAGCAGTGACCACAGGGGTCCCAGCTACGAGCAGTACTTC. It yields the protein CASSDHRGPSYEQYF. The chain employs TRBV28 and TRBJ2-7; 7 bases match TRBD1. CDR1 is MDHEN and CDR2 is SYDVKM in the germline V gene. The CDR3 extends over 15 amino acids. Trimming took 5 bases from V and 3 from J; bases not matched to a gene: 10.

The CDR3 sequence is CASSISAGGLGGYTF. The CDR3 bases are TGTGCCAGTAGTATTTCGGCAGGGGGCCTAGGTGGCTACACCTTC. V usage is TRBV19 and J usage is TRBJ1-2; 8 bases fit TRBD1. The CDR3 is 15 amino acids. Looked up from germline, CDR1 is LNHDA and CDR2 is SQIVND (reference sequence). Germline trimming cut 3 bases from V and 7 bases from J; bases unmatched to any gene: 10.

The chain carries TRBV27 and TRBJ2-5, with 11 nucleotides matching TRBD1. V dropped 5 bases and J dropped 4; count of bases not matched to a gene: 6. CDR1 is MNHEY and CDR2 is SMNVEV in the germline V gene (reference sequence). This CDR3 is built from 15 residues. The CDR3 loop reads CASSPRTGGTETQYF. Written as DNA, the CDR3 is TGTGCCAGCAGTCCCCGGACAGGGGGCACAGAGACCCAGTACTTC.

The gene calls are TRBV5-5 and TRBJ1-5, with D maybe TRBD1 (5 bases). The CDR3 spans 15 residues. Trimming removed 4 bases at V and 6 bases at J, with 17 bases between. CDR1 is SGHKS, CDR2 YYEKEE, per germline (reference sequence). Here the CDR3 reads CASSPNSGDRQPQHF. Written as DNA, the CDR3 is TGTGCCAGCAGCCCAAATTCGGGGGACCGTCAGCCCCAGCATTTT.

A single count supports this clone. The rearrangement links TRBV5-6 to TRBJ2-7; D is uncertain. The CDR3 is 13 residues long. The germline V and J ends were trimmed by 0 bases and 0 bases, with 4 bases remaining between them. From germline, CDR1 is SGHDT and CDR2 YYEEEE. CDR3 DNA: TGTGCCAGCAGCTTGGGTATCTCCTACGAGCAGTACTTC. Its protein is CASSLGISYEQYF. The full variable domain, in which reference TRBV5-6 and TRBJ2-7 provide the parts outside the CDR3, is DAGVTQSPTHLIKTRGQQVTLRCSPKSGHDTVSWYQQALGQGPQFIFQYYEEEERQRGNFPDRFSGHQFPNYSSELNVNALLLGDSALYLCASSLGISYEQYFGPGTRLTVT.

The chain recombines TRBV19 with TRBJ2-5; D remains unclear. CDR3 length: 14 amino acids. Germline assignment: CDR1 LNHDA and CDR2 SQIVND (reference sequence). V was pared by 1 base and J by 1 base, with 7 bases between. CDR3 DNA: TGTGCCAGTAGTATAGTCCACAGCCAAGAGACCCAGTACTTC. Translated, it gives CASSIVHSQETQYF.

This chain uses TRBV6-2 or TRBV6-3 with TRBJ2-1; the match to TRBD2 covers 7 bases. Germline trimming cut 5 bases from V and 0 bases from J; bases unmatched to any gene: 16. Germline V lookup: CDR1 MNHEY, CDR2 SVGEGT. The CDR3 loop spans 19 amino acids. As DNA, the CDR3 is TGTGCCAGCAGTCTGTCTCCGGGCGTAGCGGGTCGCTCCTACAATGAGCAGTTCTTC. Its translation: CASSLSPGVAGRSYNEQFF.

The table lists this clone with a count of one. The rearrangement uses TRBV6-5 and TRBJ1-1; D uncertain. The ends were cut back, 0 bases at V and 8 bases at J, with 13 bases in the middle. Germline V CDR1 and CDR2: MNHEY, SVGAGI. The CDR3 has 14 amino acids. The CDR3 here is CASSYSSPNPEAFF. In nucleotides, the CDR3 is TGTGCCAGCAGTTACTCGAGTCCGAACCCCGAAGCTTTCTTT.

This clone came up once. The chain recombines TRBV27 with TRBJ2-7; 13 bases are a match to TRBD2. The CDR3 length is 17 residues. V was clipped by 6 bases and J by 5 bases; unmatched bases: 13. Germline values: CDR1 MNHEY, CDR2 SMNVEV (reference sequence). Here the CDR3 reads CASSPRGRTSGRNEQYF. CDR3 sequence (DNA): TGTGCCAGCAGCCCCAGGGGACGGACTAGCGGGAGAAACGAGCAGTACTTC.

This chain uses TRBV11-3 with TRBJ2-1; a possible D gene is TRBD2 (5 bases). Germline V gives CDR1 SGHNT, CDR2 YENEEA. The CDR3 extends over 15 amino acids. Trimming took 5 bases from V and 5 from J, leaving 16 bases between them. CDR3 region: CASSPSWGVNNEQFF. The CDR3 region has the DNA TGTGCCAGCAGCCCGTCATGGGGAGTGAACAATGAGCAGTTCTTC. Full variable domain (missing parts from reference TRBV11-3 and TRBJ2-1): EAGVVQSPRYKIIEKKQPVAFWCNPISGHNTLYWYLQNLGQGPELLIRYENEEAVDDSQLPKDRFSAERLKGVDSTLKIQPAELGDSAVYLCASSPSWGVNNEQFFGPGTRLTVL.

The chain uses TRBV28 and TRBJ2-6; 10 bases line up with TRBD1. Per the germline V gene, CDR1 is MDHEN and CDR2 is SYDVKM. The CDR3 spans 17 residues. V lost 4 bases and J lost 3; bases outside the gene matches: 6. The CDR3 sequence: CASSSTGGALGANVLTF. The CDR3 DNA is TGTGCCAGCAGTTCGACAGGGGGCGCGCTTGGGGCCAACGTCCTGACTTTC. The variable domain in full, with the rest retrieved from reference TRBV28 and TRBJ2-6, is DVKVTQSSRYLVKRTGEKVFLECVQDMDHENMFWYRQDPGLGLRLIYFSYDVKMKEKGDIPEGYSVSREKKERFSLILESASTNQTSMYLCASSSTGGALGANVLTFGAGSRLTVL.

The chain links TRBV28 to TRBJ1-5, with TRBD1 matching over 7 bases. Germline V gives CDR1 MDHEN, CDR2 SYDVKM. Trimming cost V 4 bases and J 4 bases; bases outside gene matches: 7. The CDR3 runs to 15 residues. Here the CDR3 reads CASSSRTGANQPQHF. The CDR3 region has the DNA TGTGCCAGCAGTTCGAGGACAGGTGCAAATCAGCCCCAGCATTTT.

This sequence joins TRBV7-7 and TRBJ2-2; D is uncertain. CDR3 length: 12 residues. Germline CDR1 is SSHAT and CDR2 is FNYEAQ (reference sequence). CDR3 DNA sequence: TGTGCTAGTCCGGGGAACACCGGGGAGCTGTTTTTT. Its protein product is CASPGNTGELFF.